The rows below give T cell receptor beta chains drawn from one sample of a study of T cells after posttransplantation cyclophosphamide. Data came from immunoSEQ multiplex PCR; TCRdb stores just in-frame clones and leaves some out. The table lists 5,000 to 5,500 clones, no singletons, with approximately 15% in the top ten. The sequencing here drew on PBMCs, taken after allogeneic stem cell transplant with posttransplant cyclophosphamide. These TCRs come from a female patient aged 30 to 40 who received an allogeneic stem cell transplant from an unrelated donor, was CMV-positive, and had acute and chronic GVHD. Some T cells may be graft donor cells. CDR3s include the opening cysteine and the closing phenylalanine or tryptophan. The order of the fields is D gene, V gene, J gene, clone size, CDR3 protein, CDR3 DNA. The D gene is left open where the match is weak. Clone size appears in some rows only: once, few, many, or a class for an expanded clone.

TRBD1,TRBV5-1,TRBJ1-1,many,CASSWTGDTEAFF,TGCGCCAGCAGCTGGACAGGGGACACTGAAGCTTTCTTT
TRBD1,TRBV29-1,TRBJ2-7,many,CSVGGGQGSDEQYF,TGCAGCGTTGGAGGGGGACAGGGGAGCGACGAGCAGTACTTC
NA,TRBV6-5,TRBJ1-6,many,CASSYPNSPLHF,TGTGCCAGCAGTTACCCAAATTCACCCCTCCACTTT
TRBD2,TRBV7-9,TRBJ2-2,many,CASSPNRAQREWSGELFF,TGTGCCAGCAGCCCCAATCGGGCCCAGCGGGAGTGGAGCGGGGAGCTGTTTTTT
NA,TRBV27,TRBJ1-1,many,CASSPGTANTEAFF,TGTGCCAGCAGCCCTGGGACTGCGAACACTGAAGCTTTCTTT
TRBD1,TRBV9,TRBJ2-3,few,CASSVVGQGGTDTQYF,TGTGCCAGCAGCGTAGTTGGGCAGGGGGGCACAGATACGCAGTATTTT
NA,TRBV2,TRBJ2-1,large,CASSEPEEPGEQFF,TGTGCCAGCAGTGAACCAGAGGAGCCCGGTGAGCAGTTCTTC
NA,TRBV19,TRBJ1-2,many,CASTPSGGGVGYTF,TGTGCCAGTACTCCCTCGGGCGGGGGCGTTGGCTACACCTTC
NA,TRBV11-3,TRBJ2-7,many,CASSQGPIREQYF,TGTGCCAGCAGCCAGGGGCCTATCCGCGAGCAGTACTTC
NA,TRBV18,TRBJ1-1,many,CASSPDSAEAFF,TGTGCCAGCTCCCCCGACAGCGCTGAAGCTTTCTTT
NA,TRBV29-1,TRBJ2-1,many,CSVWTAYNEQFF,TGCAGCGTGTGGACAGCCTACAATGAGCAGTTCTTC
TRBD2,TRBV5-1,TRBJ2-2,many,CASSLSREITGELFF,TGCGCCAGCAGCTTATCGCGGGAGATCACCGGGGAGCTGTTTTTT
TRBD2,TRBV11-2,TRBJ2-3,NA,CASSSRAGGAPETQYF,TGTGCCAGCAGCTCCCGAGCGGGAGGTGCCCCGGAAACGCAGTATTTT
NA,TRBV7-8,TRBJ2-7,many,CASSLAFSGGAGSYEQYF,TGTGCCAGCAGCTTAGCATTTTCGGGGGGCGCGGGCTCCTACGAGCAGTACTTC
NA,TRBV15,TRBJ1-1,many,CATSRDAGGEAFF,TGTGCCACCAGCAGAGATGCGGGGGGAGAGGCTTTCTTT
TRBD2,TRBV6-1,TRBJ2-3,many,CASSAQSSGRGDTQYF,TGTGCCAGCAGTGCCCAAAGTAGCGGGAGGGGAGATACGCAGTATTTT
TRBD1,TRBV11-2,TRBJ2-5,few,CASSRRKGAYETQYF,TGTGCCAGCAGCCGAAGAAAGGGGGCGTATGAGACCCAGTACTTC
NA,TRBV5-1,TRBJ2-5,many,CASSLVQGGETQYF,TGCGCCAGCAGCTTGGTACAGGGGGGGGAGACCCAGTACTTC
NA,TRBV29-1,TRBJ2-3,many,CSVGKLSTRGDTQYF,TGCAGCGTTGGCAAACTCTCGACCCGCGGGGATACGCAGTATTTT
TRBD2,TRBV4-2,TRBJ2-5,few,CASSPVVMGMTSGRFQETQYF,TGTGCCAGCAGCCCGGTGGTGATGGGGATGACTAGCGGGAGGTTTCAAGAGACCCAGTACTTC
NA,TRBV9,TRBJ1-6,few,CASNRDYNSPLHF,TGTGCCAGCAACAGGGATTATAATTCACCCCTCCACTTT
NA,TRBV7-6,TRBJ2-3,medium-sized,CASSFQVGEVTDTQYF,TGTGCCAGCAGCTTTCAGGTGGGGGAGGTCACAGATACGCAGTATTTT
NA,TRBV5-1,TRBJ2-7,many,CASSRTDYEQYF,TGCGCCAGCAGCCGAACAGACTACGAGCAGTACTTC
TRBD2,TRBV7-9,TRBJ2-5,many,CASSLGVAGAQETQYF,TGTGCCAGCAGCTTAGGAGTAGCGGGGGCCCAAGAGACCCAGTACTTC
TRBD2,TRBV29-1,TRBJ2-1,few,CSVEASGMLYNEQFF,TGCAGCGTTGAGGCTAGCGGGATGCTATACAATGAGCAGTTCTTC
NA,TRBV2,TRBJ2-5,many,CASSEEGSGAISYF,TGTGCCAGCAGTGAAGAGGGTTCGGGAGCGATAAGCTACTTC
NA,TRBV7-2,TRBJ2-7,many,CASSLVLNYEQYF,TGTGCCAGCAGCTTAGTACTCAATTACGAGCAGTACTTC
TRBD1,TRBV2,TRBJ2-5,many,CASSAGGETQYF,TGTGCCAGCAGTGCAGGGGGAGAGACCCAGTACTTC
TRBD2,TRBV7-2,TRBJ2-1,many,CASSSTSGRYNEQFF,TGTGCCAGCAGCTCGACTAGCGGGAGATACAATGAGCAGTTCTTC
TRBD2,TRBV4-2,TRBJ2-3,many,CASSQDAGEDTQYF,TGTGCCAGCAGCCAAGATGCGGGAGAAGATACGCAGTATTTT
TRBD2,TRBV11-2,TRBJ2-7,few,CASSPRLADSYEQYF,TGTGCCAGCAGCCCCCGACTAGCGGATTCCTACGAGCAGTACTTC
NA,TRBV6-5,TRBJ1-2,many,CASTPGGGSHYGYTF,TGTGCCAGCACCCCGGGGGGGGGCAGCCACTATGGCTACACCTTC
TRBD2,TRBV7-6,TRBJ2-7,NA,CASSLGGGLAGHSSYEQYF,TGTGCCAGCAGCTTAGGGGGGGGACTAGCGGGCCATAGCTCCTACGAGCAGTACTTC
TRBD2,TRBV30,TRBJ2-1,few,CAWSSGTSSNNEQFF,TGTGCCTGGAGTTCAGGGACTAGCAGTAACAATGAGCAGTTCTTC
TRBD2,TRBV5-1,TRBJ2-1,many,CASSLLGGSLNEQFF,TGCGCCAGCAGCTTGTTGGGCGGGAGTCTGAATGAGCAGTTCTTC
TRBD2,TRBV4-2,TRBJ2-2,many,CASSQGSGRAGELFF,TGTGCCAGCAGCCAAGGTAGCGGGAGGGCCGGGGAGCTGTTTTTT
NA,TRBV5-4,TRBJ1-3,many,CASSLRGGRNTIYF,TGTGCCAGCAGCTTGCGGGGGGGCCGAAACACCATATATTTT
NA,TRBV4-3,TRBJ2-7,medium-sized,CASSQDRLNYEQYF,TGCGCCAGCAGCCAAGACCGGTTGAACTACGAGCAGTACTTC
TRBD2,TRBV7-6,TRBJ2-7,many,CASSPRTSGSHEQYF,TGTGCCAGCAGCCCCCGGACTAGCGGGAGTCACGAGCAGTACTTC
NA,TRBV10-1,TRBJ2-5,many,CATPMGGRETQYF,TGCGCCACCCCCATGGGGGGGCGAGAGACCCAGTACTTC
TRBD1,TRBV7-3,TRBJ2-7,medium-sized,CASSMRAAQGQGTYEQYF,TGTGCCAGCAGCATGCGAGCAGCGCAGGGACAGGGGACCTACGAGCAGTACTTC
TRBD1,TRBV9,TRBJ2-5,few,CASSPGTGGETQYF,TGTGCCAGCAGCCCCGGGACAGGGGGAGAGACCCAGTACTTC
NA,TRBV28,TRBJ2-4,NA,CASSLAGPNIQYF,TGTGCCAGCAGCCTCGCAGGCCCAAACATTCAGTACTTC
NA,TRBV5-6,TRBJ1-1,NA,CASSGPGLSNTETFF,TGTGCCAGCAGCGGACCGGGACTGTCGAACACTGAAACTTTCTTT
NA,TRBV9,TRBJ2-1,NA,CASSVASRLPFSEQFF,TGTGCCAGCAGCGTAGCTTCGAGACTCCCGTTTAGTGAGCAGTTCTTC
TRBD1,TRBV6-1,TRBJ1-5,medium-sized,CASSLGQYSNQPQHF,TGTGCCAGCAGCCTGGGACAGTATAGCAATCAGCCCCAGCATTTT
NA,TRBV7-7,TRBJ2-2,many,CASSPGHNTGELFF,TGTGCTAGCAGTCCGGGACATAACACCGGGGAGCTGTTTTTT
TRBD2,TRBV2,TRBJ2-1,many,CASIVRLAGGLSSYNEQFF,TGTGCCAGCATTGTCAGGCTAGCGGGAGGTCTGAGCTCCTACAATGAGCAGTTCTTC
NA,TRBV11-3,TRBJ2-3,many,CASSLDGNTDTQYF,TGTGCCAGCAGCTTAGACGGGAATACAGATACGCAGTATTTT
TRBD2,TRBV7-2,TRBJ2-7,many,CASSLGARLAGGTFYEQYF,TGTGCCAGCAGCTTGGGAGCAAGACTAGCGGGAGGGACTTTCTACGAGCAGTACTTC
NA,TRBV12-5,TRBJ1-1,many,CASGSEMNTEAFF,TGTGCTAGTGGTTCGGAGATGAACACTGAAGCTTTCTTT
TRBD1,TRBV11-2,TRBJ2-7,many,CASSSRDRGHEQYF,TGTGCCAGCAGCTCCCGGGACAGGGGGCACGAGCAGTACTTC